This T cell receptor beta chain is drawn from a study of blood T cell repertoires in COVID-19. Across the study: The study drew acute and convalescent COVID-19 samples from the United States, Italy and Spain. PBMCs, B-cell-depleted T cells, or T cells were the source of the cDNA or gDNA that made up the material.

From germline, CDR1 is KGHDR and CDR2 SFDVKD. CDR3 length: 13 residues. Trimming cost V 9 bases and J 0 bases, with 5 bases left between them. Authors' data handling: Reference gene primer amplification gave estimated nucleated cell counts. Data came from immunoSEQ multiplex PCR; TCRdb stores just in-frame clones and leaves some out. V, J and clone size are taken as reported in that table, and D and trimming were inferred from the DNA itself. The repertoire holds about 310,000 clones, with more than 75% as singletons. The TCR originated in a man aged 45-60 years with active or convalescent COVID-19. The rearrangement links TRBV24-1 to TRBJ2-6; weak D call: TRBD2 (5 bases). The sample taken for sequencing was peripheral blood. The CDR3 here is CATEGSGANVLTF. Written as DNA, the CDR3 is TGTGCCACCGAGGGCTCTGGGGCCAACGTCCTGACTTTC.